Listed below are T cell receptor beta chains from one sample, sequenced in a study of cytomegalovirus exposure and HLA in healthy donors. Sequenced by immunoSEQ multiplex PCR; TCRdb stores in-frame clones only, minus some. Of 120,000 or so clones listed, over 65% are singletons. The sample was PBMCs. The origin of the receptors is a woman aged 25-40 years in good health and CMV-seronegative. CDR3s include the opening cysteine and the closing phenylalanine or tryptophan. The order of the fields is V gene, clone size, J gene, D gene, CDR3 DNA, CDR3 protein. The D gene is left open where the match is weak. A clone size is listed for some rows: how often the clone was seen (once, few, many), or a class if it is expanded.

V: TRBV10-3; size: -; J: TRBJ2-3; D: TRBD1; DNA: TGTGCCATCAGTGAGTCCCCAATGGCAGGGGGTTATTCTAGCACAGATACGCAGTATTTT; CDR3: CAISESPMAGGYSSTDTQYF
V: TRBV7-9; size: -; J: TRBJ2-2; D: -; DNA: TGTGCCAGCAGCTTAGAGGGCCGGGGCACCGGGGAGCTGTTTTTT; CDR3: CASSLEGRGTGELFF
V: TRBV30; size: -; J: TRBJ1-3; D: -; DNA: TGTGCCTGGAGTCCGATGAGAGACACCATATATTTT; CDR3: CAWSPMRDTIYF
V: TRBV9; size: -; J: TRBJ2-1; D: TRBD1; DNA: TGTGCCAGCAGCGCCCCGGGGACAGACGGTTGGGGTGAGCAGTTCTTC; CDR3: CASSAPGTDGWGEQFF
V: TRBV18; size: -; J: TRBJ2-7; D: TRBD2; DNA: TGTGCCAGCTCACCCGGACTAGCGGGGCCCTACGAGCAGTACTTC; CDR3: CASSPGLAGPYEQYF
V: TRBV28; size: -; J: TRBJ2-3; D: -; DNA: TGTGCCAGCAGTTTTCTTTCGGGGACAGATACGCAGTATTTT; CDR3: CASSFLSGTDTQYF
V: TRBV30; size: -; J: TRBJ2-7; D: TRBD2; DNA: TGTGCCTGGAGGGTGGGGACTACGAGAATTTACGAGCAGTACTTC; CDR3: CAWRVGTTRIYEQYF
V: TRBV28; size: -; J: TRBJ2-5; D: TRBD2; DNA: TGTGCCAGCAGTTTATTCGGGCTAGCGGGACGGGCCCAGTACTTC; CDR3: CASSLFGLAGRAQYF
V: TRBV18; size: -; J: TRBJ1-2; D: TRBD1; DNA: TGTGCCAGCTCACCTGACAGGGACTATGGCTACACCTTC; CDR3: CASSPDRDYGYTF
V: TRBV11-2; size: -; J: TRBJ2-1; D: TRBD2; DNA: TGTGCCAGCAGCTTGGGACTAGCGGACATACTCCATGAGCAGTTCTTC; CDR3: CASSLGLADILHEQFF
V: TRBV27; size: once; J: TRBJ2-7; D: TRBD1; DNA: TGTGCCAGCAGTTTTGGGACAGGGTCCTACGAGCAGTACTTC; CDR3: CASSFGTGSYEQYF
V: TRBV4-3; size: once; J: TRBJ2-1; D: TRBD1; DNA: TGCGCCAGCAGCCAAGTCGGGACAGGGGGAAATGAGCAGTTCTTC; CDR3: CASSQVGTGGNEQFF
V: TRBV7-3; size: -; J: TRBJ2-2; D: -; DNA: TGTGCCAGCAGCCTCAACTGGAACACCGGGGAGCTGTTTTTT; CDR3: CASSLNWNTGELFF
V: TRBV7-2; size: -; J: TRBJ2-3; D: TRBD1; DNA: TGTGCCACGAGGACAGGGAGCACAGATACGCAGTATTTT; CDR3: CATRTGSTDTQYF
V: TRBV7-2; size: -; J: TRBJ2-1; D: TRBD2; DNA: TGTGCCAGCAGCTTATATGGAGCGGGACCTAACGGTGAGCAGTTCTTC; CDR3: CASSLYGAGPNGEQFF
V: TRBV28; size: -; J: TRBJ2-1; D: -; DNA: TGTGCCAGCAGTCGCCGGGACACGGGGTCTCGTGAGCAGTTCTTC; CDR3: CASSRRDTGSREQFF
V: TRBV4-1; size: -; J: TRBJ1-1; D: -; DNA: TGCGCCAGCAGCCCCCGTGAAGGGGGAACAGCGGAAGCTTTCTTT; CDR3: CASSPREGGTAEAFF
V: TRBV7-2; size: -; J: TRBJ2-7; D: TRBD2; DNA: TGTGCCAGCAGCTTAGTTGCGGGAGGGCGCGAGCAGTACTTC; CDR3: CASSLVAGGREQYF
V: TRBV11-2; size: -; J: TRBJ2-6; D: -; DNA: TGTGCCAGCAGCCGTTCAGGGGCATCCAGGTCTGGGGCCAACGTCCTGACTTTC; CDR3: CASSRSGASRSGANVLTF
V: TRBV13; size: -; J: TRBJ1-5; D: -; DNA: TGTGCCAGCAGCTTAGCAGGGGAGAATCAGCCCCAGCATTTT; CDR3: CASSLAGENQPQHF
V: TRBV6-6; size: -; J: TRBJ1-1; D: -; DNA: TGTGCCAGCAGTATACTAACAGGAAAGAACACTGAAGCTTTCTTT; CDR3: CASSILTGKNTEAFF
V: TRBV25-1; size: -; J: TRBJ2-7; D: -; DNA: TGTGCCAGCAGTGAACCGGGACACGAACTCTCCTACGAGCAGTACTTC; CDR3: CASSEPGHELSYEQYF
V: TRBV5-4; size: -; J: TRBJ2-7; D: -; DNA: TGTGCCAGCAGCTTGGACCCGGCCTACGAGCAGTACTTC; CDR3: CASSLDPAYEQYF
V: TRBV5-5; size: few; J: TRBJ1-4; D: -; DNA: TGTGCCAGCGGAAGACAGGTTAATGAAAAACTGTTTTTT; CDR3: CASGRQVNEKLFF
V: TRBV7-9; size: -; J: TRBJ2-7; D: TRBD1; DNA: TGTGCCAGCAGCCTTCCCCCGGGACAGGATCACTCCTACGAGCAGTACTTC; CDR3: CASSLPPGQDHSYEQYF
V: TRBV5-1; size: -; J: TRBJ2-7; D: -; DNA: TGCGCCAGCAGCATCGACCCAGGGGAGGAGCAGTACTTC; CDR3: CASSIDPGEEQYF
V: TRBV5-1; size: -; J: TRBJ2-3; D: -; DNA: TGCGCCAGCAGCTCGGGGGGCCCCACAGATACGCAGTATTTT; CDR3: CASSSGGPTDTQYF
V: TRBV27; size: few; J: TRBJ2-7; D: -; DNA: TGTGCCAGCAGTTTAGGCGGATCCTACGAGCAGTACTTC; CDR3: CASSLGGSYEQYF
V: TRBV5-1; size: few; J: TRBJ1-1; D: -; DNA: TGCGCCAGCAGGAGACGTGGGGCCCAGATAGGTGAAGCTTTCTTT; CDR3: CASRRRGAQIGEAFF
V: TRBV6-1; size: -; J: TRBJ2-7; D: TRBD2; DNA: TGTGCCAGCAGTGTTGGCGGGGGGGGCAAGTACGAGCAGTACTTC; CDR3: CASSVGGGGKYEQYF
V: TRBV29-1; size: -; J: TRBJ2-1; D: TRBD2; DNA: TGCAGCGTTCGTCTCCGACTAGCGGGGTATGAGCAGTTCTTC; CDR3: CSVRLRLAGYEQFF
V: TRBV4-3; size: -; J: TRBJ1-1; D: -; DNA: TGCGCCAGCAGCCAAGATAGGCCGGACAGACCGAACACTGAAGCTTTCTTT; CDR3: CASSQDRPDRPNTEAFF
V: TRBV5-1; size: -; J: TRBJ2-7; D: TRBD1; DNA: TGCGCCAGCAGTAGGGGGCACGACGAGCAGTACTTC; CDR3: CASSRGHDEQYF
V: TRBV4-1; size: -; J: TRBJ2-1; D: TRBD2; DNA: TGCGCCAGCAGCCAAGAGTTCGTAGCGGGGGGCGATGAGCAGTTCTTC; CDR3: CASSQEFVAGGDEQFF
V: TRBV7-2; size: few; J: TRBJ2-7; D: TRBD2; DNA: TGTGCCAGCAGCGCCTCCGGGTGGGCGGGAGGCTCCGAGCAGTACTTC; CDR3: CASSASGWAGGSEQYF
V: TRBV10-3; size: -; J: TRBJ2-2; D: -; DNA: TGTGCCATCAGTGGAGTCATTCCCTCGAACACCGGGGAGCTGTTTTTT; CDR3: CAISGVIPSNTGELFF
V: TRBV6-6; size: -; J: TRBJ2-7; D: TRBD2; DNA: TGTGCCAGCAGCCGAGCGGGAGGGAGCTACGAGCAGTACTTC; CDR3: CASSRAGGSYEQYF
V: TRBV4-3; size: -; J: TRBJ1-2; D: -; DNA: TGCGCCAGCAGCCCATTATTGGGAGCCAACTATGGCTACACCTTC; CDR3: CASSPLLGANYGYTF
V: TRBV29-1; size: -; J: TRBJ2-1; D: TRBD2; DNA: TGCAGCGTTGACGGACTAGCGGGAGGCTTTTCCTCCTACAATGAGCAGTTCTTC; CDR3: CSVDGLAGGFSSYNEQFF
V: TRBV7-9; size: -; J: TRBJ1-1; D: -; DNA: TGTGCCAGCAGCTTAACCCGGACAGAGAACACTGAAGCTTTCTTT; CDR3: CASSLTRTENTEAFF
V: TRBV28; size: -; J: TRBJ2-5; D: TRBD2; DNA: TGTGCCAGCAGTAGAGTAGCGGGGCAAGAGACCCAGTACTTC; CDR3: CASSRVAGQETQYF
V: TRBV6-6; size: -; J: TRBJ1-3; D: -; DNA: TGTGCCAGTTTTGACACCGGGAGAATGAGTTCCACCATATATTTT; CDR3: CASFDTGRMSSTIYF
V: TRBV18; size: -; J: TRBJ1-5; D: -; DNA: TGTGCCAGCTCCACCGGGACATCAAGCAATCAGCCCCAGCATTTT; CDR3: CASSTGTSSNQPQHF
V: TRBV21-1; size: once; J: TRBJ2-7; D: -; DNA: TGTGCCAGCAGCAAAAATAACCAGGGAAACTCCTACGAGCAGTACTTC; CDR3: CASSKNNQGNSYEQYF
V: TRBV6-1; size: -; J: TRBJ1-5; D: -; DNA: TGTGCCAGCAGTGATACACCTAATCAGCCCCAGCATTTT; CDR3: CASSDTPNQPQHF
V: TRBV7-8; size: -; J: TRBJ1-5; D: TRBD1; DNA: TGTGCCAGCAGCTTAGTAGCCGGACAGGTAGATCAGCCCCAGCATTTT; CDR3: CASSLVAGQVDQPQHF
V: TRBV6-5; size: few; J: TRBJ1-5; D: -; DNA: TGTGCCAGCAAGGGGTGGGGAGGGAGCAATCAGCCCCAGCATTTT; CDR3: CASKGWGGSNQPQHF
V: TRBV29-1; size: once; J: TRBJ2-2; D: -; DNA: TGCAGCGCCACAGGGAACACCGGGGAGCTGTTTTTT; CDR3: CSATGNTGELFF
V: TRBV12-5; size: -; J: TRBJ1-2; D: TRBD1; DNA: TGTGCTAGTGGTTCTGCCGGGACAGGGAATGGCTACACCTTC; CDR3: CASGSAGTGNGYTF
V: TRBV5-1; size: once; J: TRBJ2-2; D: -; DNA: TGCGCCAGCAGCTTGGAAGGACTTGATGGCGGGGAGCTGTTTTTT; CDR3: CASSLEGLDGGELFF
V: TRBV19; size: -; J: TRBJ2-7; D: TRBD2; DNA: TGTGCCAGTAGTTCAGCGGGAGGGGGCTACGAGCAGTACTTC; CDR3: CASSSAGGGYEQYF
V: TRBV6-5; size: -; J: TRBJ1-2; D: TRBD1; DNA: TGTGCCAGCAAGAGGACAGGGGACTATGGCTACACCTTC; CDR3: CASKRTGDYGYTF
V: TRBV5-1; size: -; J: TRBJ1-2; D: TRBD1; DNA: TGCGCCAGCAGCTGGGGGGGACAGGAGAGTGGCTACACCTTC; CDR3: CASSWGGQESGYTF
V: TRBV4-1; size: -; J: TRBJ2-2; D: -; DNA: TGCGCCAGCAGCCAAATAGGGACTTTCTTCAGGGGGGAGCTGTTTTTT; CDR3: CASSQIGTFFRGELFF
V: TRBV2; size: -; J: TRBJ2-1; D: -; DNA: TGTGCCAGCAGCTCTACGAGACTAGTTAGTGAGCAGTTCTTC; CDR3: CASSSTRLVSEQFF
V: TRBV10-3; size: -; J: TRBJ1-1; D: -; DNA: TGTGCCATCAGTGACGGGGGTGGGGGCACTGAAGCTTTCTTT; CDR3: CAISDGGGGTEAFF
V: TRBV6-6; size: -; J: TRBJ2-7; D: TRBD1; DNA: TGTTCATCCGGACAGGGCGGTTACGAGCAGTACTTC; CDR3: CSSGQGGYEQYF
V: TRBV10-3; size: -; J: TRBJ2-3; D: -; DNA: TGTGCCATCAGTGAGCCCCTTGAGCTTATCACAGATACGCAGTATTTT; CDR3: CAISEPLELITDTQYF